These 18 T cell receptor beta chains were sequenced from one sample in a study of regulatory T cells in long-lasting Graves disease. Time point given: newly diagnosed GD, antithyroid drugs for less than 3 months. The TCR library was made from RNA extracted from PBMCs. Sequencing libraries for TCR beta were prepared with iRepertoire HTBI primers and Arm-PCR of CDR3 regions. In TCRdb, the multiplex PCR reads were re-called with MiXCR into one record per CDR3 protein. The sample contains under 800,000 distinct CDR3 sequences, roughly 15% of which appear only once. These same data were also listed under a study on T cells in Graves' hyperthyroidism and ophthalmopathy.

The sample consisted of peripheral blood mononuclear cells (PBMCs), taken at new diagnosis, from a patient treated with antithyroid drugs. These receptors came from a young woman with Graves disease.

The gene calls are TRBV18 and TRBJ2-3; no reliable D call. V shed 2 bases and J shed 1 base, with 10 bases lying between them. The CDR3 runs to 15 residues. In germline, CDR1 is KGHSH, CDR2 LQKENI. The CDR3 protein is CASSPGQIGTDTQYF. CDR3 bases: TGTGCCAGCTCACCAGGGCAGATCGGCACAGATACGCAGTATTTT.

This clonotype was recorded a few times. The V call is TRBV5-6, the J call TRBJ2-7; tentatively, D is TRBD2 (5 bases). CDR3 length: 13 amino acids. V was cut by 0 bases and J by 6 bases, with 10 bases left in between. Germline lookup yields CDR1 SGHDT and CDR2 YYEEEE. The CDR3 loop is CASSLAFAGEQYF. DNA of the CDR3: TGTGCCAGCAGCTTGGCCTTCGCGGGCGAGCAGTACTTC.

This clonotype was counted many times. The chain carries TRBV6-1 and TRBJ2-5, with 14 bases identical to TRBD2. Germline CDR1 MNHNS, CDR2 SASEGT. V dropped 5 bases and J dropped 5; count of bases not matched to a gene: 7. The CDR3 loop spans 16 amino acids. The CDR3 sequence is CASSRNRLAGGETQYF. For the CDR3, the DNA is TGTGCCAGCAGTCGAAACCGACTAGCGGGAGGGGAGACCCAGTACTTC.

This clonotype was seen only a few times. V is TRBV28 and J is TRBJ1-1; possible D gene TRBD1, 6 bases. The CDR3 is 13 residues long. Germline V gene lookup returns CDR1 MDHEN and CDR2 SYDVKM. Deletions cut 5 bases from V and 5 bases from J, with 12 bases between. The CDR3 region has the DNA TGTGCCAGCAGTGTTCAGGGGCGGACTGAAGCTTTCTTT. Residues: CASSVQGRTEAFF.

V gene TRBV18 combines with J gene TRBJ1-6; D possibly corresponds to TRBD1 (6 bases). This CDR3 has 15 amino acids. Germline assignment: CDR1 KGHSH and CDR2 LQKENI. The ends were cut back, 1 base at V and 7 bases at J, with 11 bases in the middle. The CDR3 DNA follows: TGTGCCAGCTCACCACAGGTACAGGGAAATTCACCCCTCCACTTT. This sequence encodes CASSPQVQGNSPLHF. The full variable domain, its missing parts supplied by reference TRBV18 and TRBJ1-6, is NAGVMQNPRHLVRRRGQEARLRCSPMKGHSHVYWYRQLPEEGLKFMVYLQKENIIDESGMPKERFSAEFPKEGPSILRIQQVVRGDSAAYFCASSPQVQGNSPLHFGNGTRLTVT.

This clonotype was recorded many times. V gene TRBV28 combines with J gene TRBJ1-3; D might be TRBD1 (5 bases). Germline CDR1 MDHEN, CDR2 SYDVKM. V lost 6 bases to trimming and J lost 4 bases, with 16 bases between them. The CDR3 has 15 residues. The CDR3 loop is CASSLGGDGGNTIYF. As DNA, the CDR3 is TGTGCCAGCAGCCTTGGGGGGGACGGGGGAAACACCATATATTTT.

The V call is TRBV28, the J call TRBJ1-5; D not certain. This CDR3 comprises 13 residues. In germline, CDR1 is MDHEN, CDR2 SYDVKM. The V end lost 6 bases, the J end lost 4 bases, and 10 bases lay between the germline ends. CDR3 sequence: CASRWQRNQPQHF. CDR3 nucleotide sequence: TGTGCCAGCAGGTGGCAGAGGAATCAGCCCCAGCATTTT.

The sample holds a few counts of this clonotype. The V and J genes are TRBV27 and TRBJ2-3; TRBD2 is a possible D gene (6 bases). Germline CDR1 is MNHEY and CDR2 is SMNVEV (reference sequence). The CDR3 loop spans 16 amino acids. Trimming removed 1 base at V and 1 base at J, with 12 bases between. CDR3 loop: CASSLWSSARTDTQYF. The CDR3 coding sequence is TGTGCCAGCAGTTTATGGTCTAGCGCCCGCACAGATACGCAGTATTTT.

This chain connects TRBV4-1 to TRBJ2-1; 16 nucleotides line up with TRBD2. The V gene's germline CDR1 is MGHRA and CDR2 YSYEKL. With V trimmed by 1 base and J by 9 bases, 3 bases remained unmatched. There are 16 residues in the CDR3. The chain's CDR3 is CASSQGGLAGGSEQFF. Here the CDR3 DNA reads TGCGCCAGCAGCCAAGGGGGACTAGCGGGAGGGAGTGAGCAGTTCTTC.

This clonotype has at least ten counts. The chain carries TRBV28 and TRBJ2-7; 9 nucleotides line up with TRBD1. The CDR3 spans 15 residues. Germline loops: CDR1 MDHEN, CDR2 SYDVKM. V dropped 5 bases and J dropped 1; count of bases not matched to a gene: 6. The CDR3 coding sequence is TGTGCCAGCAGTCCGACCGGGACAGGGTCCTACGAGCAGTACTTC. It encodes CASSPTGTGSYEQYF. The full variable domain, its missing parts supplied by reference TRBV28 and TRBJ2-7, is DVKVTQSSRYLVKRTGEKVFLECVQDMDHENMFWYRQDPGLGLRLIYFSYDVKMKEKGDIPEGYSVSREKKERFSLILESASTNQTSMYLCASSPTGTGSYEQYFGPGTRLTVT.

This clonotype appeared a few times. The chain employs TRBV5-1 and TRBJ1-1; D unresolved. Germline loops: CDR1 SGHRS, CDR2 YFSETQ. This CDR3 is 15 amino acids long. V was clipped by 0 bases and J by 1 base, with 10 bases between them. This CDR3 is CASSLEGKSNTEAFF. The DNA for the CDR3 is TGCGCCAGCAGCTTGGAAGGGAAATCGAACACTGAAGCTTTCTTT. Full variable domain (outside the CDR3, taken from reference TRBV5-1 and TRBJ1-1): KAGVTQTPRYLIKTRGQQVTLSCSPISGHRSVSWYQQTPGQGLQFLFEYFSETQRNKGNFPGRFSGRQFSNSRSEMNVSTLELGDSALYLCASSLEGKSNTEAFFGQGTRLTVV.

This clonotype was seen repeatedly, ten times or more. The V and J genes are TRBV28 and TRBJ2-7; TRBD2 matches at 9 bases. The CDR3 covers 15 residues. The trim removed 6 bases at V and 0 bases at J, leaving 6 bases unmatched. Per the germline V gene, CDR1 is MDHEN and CDR2 is SYDVKM. The CDR3: CASRMNSGSSYEQYF. The CDR3 nucleotides are TGTGCCAGCAGGATGAATAGCGGGAGCTCCTACGAGCAGTACTTC.

This clonotype appeared many times. The CDR3 region has the DNA TGTGCCAGCAGCCAATGGGATGAGCAGTACTTC. The encoded protein is CASSQWDEQYF. The rearrangement uses TRBV3-1 and TRBJ2-7; D is ambiguous. The CDR3 spans 11 residues. The germline V and J ends were trimmed by 2 bases and 7 bases, with 6 bases remaining between them. CDR1 is LGHDT, CDR2 YNNKEL, per germline (reference sequence).

This clonotype was found many times. V usage is TRBV2 and J usage is TRBJ1-1; TRBD1 might be the D (6 bases). V shed 7 bases and J shed 5 bases, with 8 bases lying between them. Germline-derived CDR1 and CDR2 are SNHLY and FYNNEI. This CDR3 has 11 amino acids. The CDR3 spells CASTTGTEAFF. The DNA for the CDR3 is TGTGCCAGCACTACAGGGACTGAAGCTTTCTTT. The full variable domain, rest sourced from reference TRBV2 and TRBJ1-1, is EPEVTQTPSHQVTQMGQEVILRCVPISNHLYFYWYRQILGQKVEFLVSFYNNEISEKSEIFDDQFSVERPDGSNFTLKIRSTKLEDSAMYFCASTTGTEAFFGQGTRLTVV.

This clonotype was seen ten or more times. This rearrangement joins TRBV6-5 to TRBJ1-1, with D possibly matching TRBD1 (6 bases). The CDR3 covers 13 residues. Trimming removed 3 bases from V and 6 bases from J, with 11 bases in between. Germline V gene lookup returns CDR1 MNHEY and CDR2 SVGAGI. Here the CDR3 reads CASSYTGRAEAFF. The DNA for the CDR3 is TGTGCCAGCAGTTATACAGGGAGGGCTGAAGCTTTCTTT.

This clonotype has more than one count but fewer than ten. V is TRBV6-2 or TRBV6-3 and J is TRBJ2-2, with a possible D match to TRBD2 (6 bases). The CDR3 is 15 residues long. The V gene's germline CDR1 is MNHEY and CDR2 SVGEGT. Trimming cost V 0 bases and J 7 bases, with 12 bases left between them. The CDR3 sequence is CASSYSVGGVGELFF. The DNA of the CDR3 is TGTGCCAGCAGTTACTCGGTGGGGGGAGTCGGGGAGCTGTTTTTT.

CDR3 bases: TGTGCCGCGGGGGACAGCTCGAACACCGGGGAGCTGTTTTTT. Its protein is CAAGDSSNTGELFF. The chain joins TRBV28 to TRBJ2-2; possibly TRBD1 or TRBD2 for D (7 bases each). The CDR3 is 14 amino acids. From germline, CDR1 is MDHEN and CDR2 SYDVKM. The germline V and J ends were trimmed by 11 bases and 0 bases, with 13 bases remaining between them. The full variable domain, completed using reference TRBV28 and TRBJ2-2, is DVKVTQSSRYLVKRTGEKVFLECVQDMDHENMFWYRQDPGLGLRLIYFSYDVKMKEKGDIPEGYSVSREKKERFSLILESASTNQTSMYLCAAGDSSNTGELFFGEGSRLTVL.

The V and J genes are TRBV9 and TRBJ2-4; 10 bases align to TRBD2. CDR3 length: 15 amino acids. After removal of 2 bases from V and 13 bases from J, the junction contained 12 bases not matched to a gene. Per germline, CDR1 SGDLS and CDR2 YYNGEE. In DNA, the CDR3 is TGTGCCAGCAGCGTGGCTAGCGGGAGTATAGGGGAGCAGTACTTC. This sequence encodes CASSVASGSIGEQYF.